This T cell receptor beta chain was sequenced in a study of T cell repertoires in cytomegalovirus infection. This CDR3 is built from 17 residues. Germline V lookup: CDR1 SGHRS, CDR2 YFSETQ. With 2 bases clipped from V and 0 bases from J, the junction kept 4 bases outside the gene matches. TCRdb itself ran the reads through MiXCR, one entry per CDR3 protein. Of approximately 990,000 distinct CDR3 sequences in the sample, approximately 32% were seen once. This clonotype was picked up a small number of times. The target antigen is unknown. The source of this sequence is a human donor in good health (CMV status not recorded). Some clones in this sample may be carry-over from other donors' samples. Material: cultured CD8+ T cells from PBMCs, obtained from culture after CMV antigen stimulation. J is TRBJ2-6 and V is TRBV5-1; 8 bases fit TRBD1. The CDR3 here is CASSFGQGGSGANVLTF. CDR3 DNA sequence: TGCGCCAGCAGCTTCGGACAGGGAGGCTCTGGGGCCAACGTCCTGACTTTC. The entire variable domain, with the rest obtained from reference TRBV5-1 and TRBJ2-6, is as follows: KAGVTQTPRYLIKTRGQQVTLSCSPISGHRSVSWYQQTPGQGLQFLFEYFSETQRNKGNFPGRFSGRQFSNSRSEMNVSTLELGDSALYLCASSFGQGGSGANVLTFGAGSRLTVL.